Each of the 8 T cell receptor beta chains below was sequenced from the same sample in a study of Ad26.COV2.S vaccination and SARS-CoV-2 variants. Treatment specified: roughly 19 received Ad26.COV2.S at low or high dose, single or two shots; five or six received placebo; per-sample allocation not given. Sampling occurred on day 63 after the first vaccine or placebo injection. TCRdb keeps only in-frame clones here, not all; method: immunoSEQ multiplex PCR. There are approximately 350,000 clones in the sample; around 87% occur only once, and approximately 3.6% lies in the top ten. This sample comprised peripheral blood, obtained in a trial of Ad26.COV2.S vaccine versus placebo. These receptors were collected from a person aged 18-60 years who received the Ad26.COV2.S COVID-19 vaccine or a placebo.

The rearrangement joins TRBV5-4 to TRBJ2-5; D is perhaps TRBD2 (6 bases). The V gene lost 4 bases and the J gene lost 7 bases, with 11 bases spanning the gap. From germline, CDR1 is SGHNT and CDR2 YYREEE (reference sequence). This CDR3 has 12 residues. CDR3 sequence (DNA): TGTGCCAGCAGCGCGTGGGGGGTGACCCAGTACTTC. Translating it yields CASSAWGVTQYF.

The sample holds a few counts of this clone. The chain joins TRBV12-3 or TRBV12-4 to TRBJ1-1, with D possibly TRBD1 on 6 matching bases. Trimming left V 7 bases short and J 4 bases short, with 13 bases between. The CDR3 length is 13 residues. DNA of the CDR3: TGTGCCAGCAAACAGGGAATGGGCACTGAAGCTTTCTTT. Protein product: CASKQGMGTEAFF.

The CDR3 loop is CASSRPGQETQYF. The CDR3 nucleotides read TGCGCCAGCAGCAGGCCCGGGCAAGAGACCCAGTACTTC. The chain links TRBV5-1 to TRBJ2-5; D remains unclear. Looked up from germline, CDR1 is SGHRS and CDR2 is YFSETQ. The CDR3 loop spans 13 amino acids. With 4 bases removed from V and 2 bases from J, the gap between germline ends came to 9 bases. The whole variable domain, filled in from reference TRBV5-1 and TRBJ2-5, reads KAGVTQTPRYLIKTRGQQVTLSCSPISGHRSVSWYQQTPGQGLQFLFEYFSETQRNKGNFPGRFSGRQFSNSRSEMNVSTLELGDSALYLCASSRPGQETQYFGPGTRLLVL.

This clone appeared once. The chain links TRBV9 to TRBJ2-4, with TRBD2 matching 12 bases. The V and J ends lost 4 bases and 4 bases, in that order; junction bases with no gene match: 3. Looked up from germline, CDR1 is SGDLS and CDR2 is YYNGEE. The CDR3 spans 15 residues. CDR3 DNA sequence: TGTGCCAGCAGCCTAGCGGGGGGGACGAAAAACATTCAGTACTTC. It encodes CASSLAGGTKNIQYF.

V usage is TRBV7-6 and J usage is TRBJ1-2; D call uncertain. This CDR3 comprises 13 residues. Per the germline V gene, CDR1 is SGHVS and CDR2 is FNYEAQ. Between the trimmed V and J ends, which lost 1 base and 3 bases, there was a span of 6 bases. CDR3 in amino acids: CASSLGGDYGYTF. The CDR3 DNA is TGTGCCAGCAGCTTAGGGGGTGACTATGGCTACACCTTC.

This chain joins TRBV2 and TRBJ2-5; D tentatively reads TRBD1 or TRBD2 (5 bases each). This CDR3 region has 17 residues. The germline V and J ends were trimmed by 5 bases and 9 bases, with 28 bases remaining between them. Germline V lookup: CDR1 SNHLY, CDR2 FYNNEI. CDR3: CASSIQKQLGTTFSQYF. Written as DNA, the CDR3 is TGTGCCAGCAGTATCCAAAAGCAATTAGGGACCACTTTTTCCCAGTACTTC.

This clone is a singleton in its sample. This chain joins TRBV9 and TRBJ2-5; a weak D match, TRBD2 (5 bases). Trimming cost V 5 bases and J 2 bases, with 10 bases left between them. This CDR3 contains 13 residues. Germline lookup yields CDR1 SGDLS and CDR2 YYNGEE. CDR3 DNA sequence: TGTGCCAGCAGTACGGGGAAGCAAGAGACCCAGTACTTC. Amino acid sequence: CASSTGKQETQYF.

The V and J genes are TRBV7-9 and TRBJ2-1; 8 positions agree with TRBD1. The CDR3 consists of 15 residues. With 1 base clipped from V and 4 bases from J, the junction kept 3 bases outside the gene matches. CDR1 is SEHNR, CDR2 FQNEAQ, per germline (reference sequence). DNA of the CDR3: TGTGCCAGCAGCTTAGGACAGGGGATTTACAATGAGCAGTTCTTC. Encoded protein: CASSLGQGIYNEQFF.